The clone carrying this T cell receptor beta chain was seen a single time. Its antigen is not identified. This sample stems from a study of lung T cells in sarcoidosis with Löfgren's syndrome. About the study: Sarcoidosis features CD4+ T cell accumulation in bronchoalveolar lavage fluid. Analyses focused on Löfgren's syndrome patients.

V dropped 0 bases and J dropped 12; count of bases not matched to a gene: 15. The CDR3 covers 15 residues. Germline V gene lookup returns CDR1 DFQATT and CDR2 SNEGSKA (reference sequence). TCRdb itself ran the reads through MiXCR, one entry per CDR3 protein. The sample consists of tens of thousands of distinct CDR3 sequences, about 20% of them appearing once. Points from the study as a whole: Löfgren's syndrome patients reportedly showed greatest TRAV12-1 and TRBV2 expansion versus controls.

The chain joins TRBV20-1 to TRBJ1-2; 8 positions agree with TRBD1. The origin of this receptor is a human donor with sarcoidosis (Löfgren's syndrome or another form), or a control subject (not recorded which). The material sequenced was CD4+ T cells from PBMCs. The CDR3 here is CSARDAGTGITAHTF. For the CDR3, the DNA is TGCAGTGCTAGAGATGCCGGGACAGGAATCACCGCCCACACCTTC.